Given below is one T cell receptor beta chain in context. Antigen specificity is unknown. The CDR3 covers 18 residues. The V and J ends lost 2 bases and 3 bases respectively, with 23 bases between them. Germline CDR1 is MGHRA and CDR2 is YSYEKL. This sample was included in a study of cytomegalovirus exposure and HLA in healthy donors. Overall study findings and caveats: A later analysis appeared to link common viral pathogens to several of the most significant clusters.

The PCR used 60 Vbeta and 13 Jbeta primers. The protocol was immunoSEQ multiplex PCR, while the TCRdb copy is restricted to in-frame clones and leaves out a portion. The profile shows 150,000 to 200,000 clones, about 90% of them singletons. This chain joins TRBV4-1 and TRBJ2-7; D ambiguous. Sequencing was carried out using PBMCs. This TCR came from a girl in the first two years of life in good health and CMV-seronegative. The CDR3 sequence is CASSQTPAIGGASYEQYF. The CDR3 DNA is TGCGCCAGCAGCCAAACCCCCGCAATCGGCGGTGCGAGCTACGAGCAGTACTTC.